The 3 T cell receptor beta chains listed next were all sequenced from one sample in a study of technical replicates of blood from several donors. Libraries were prepared by immunoSEQ multiplex PCR; TCRdb keeps only in-frame clonotypes and omits some of them. Of 82,000 or so clones in the sample, over 95% were seen once. Source material: T cells isolated from PBMCs. All receptors derive from a human donor in good health.

The chain uses TRBV10-3 and TRBJ2-5; 7 bases line up with TRBD2. Losses at the gene ends were 8 bases for V and 3 bases for J; bases not matched to a gene: 3. The CDR3 has 12 amino acids. Germline lookup yields CDR1 ENHRY and CDR2 SYGVKD. CDR3 sequence (DNA): TGTGCCATCGGGGCGGGAGAAGAGACCCAGTACTTC. This translates into CAIGAGEETQYF.

The V gene is TRBV7-6, the J gene TRBJ2-3; tentative D call: TRBD2 (6 bases). In germline, CDR1 is SGHVS, CDR2 FNYEAQ. This CDR3 is 16 amino acids long. Trimming stripped 0 bases from V and 3 bases from J, with 13 bases between. The CDR3, as DNA: TGTGCCAGCAGCTTAGCAGGCGGGATCTCGACAGATACGCAGTATTTT. Protein product: CASSLAGGISTDTQYF.

This clone was found once. The chain joins TRBV5-1 to TRBJ1-5; a weak D match, TRBD1 (6 bases). The CDR3 spans 16 residues. Germline CDR1 is SGHRS and CDR2 is YFSETQ. V lost 0 bases and J lost 4, with 14 bases in between. The CDR3 region is CASSLDGGGGNQPQHF. In DNA, the CDR3 is TGCGCCAGCAGCTTGGATGGGGGCGGTGGTAATCAGCCCCAGCATTTT.